Below are 8 T cell receptor beta chains sequenced from a single sample in a study of blood T cell repertoires in COVID-19. Using immunoSEQ multiplex PCR, the repertoire was profiled, and TCRdb retains in-frame clones only, with some absent. The data contain approximately 100,000 clones, roughly four fifths of them singletons. The material sequenced was peripheral blood. The receptors originated from a man in his 70s with acute or convalescent COVID-19.

The chain joins TRBV19 to TRBJ1-2, with 10 bases aligning to TRBD1. CDR1 and CDR2 from the germline V gene are LNHDA and SQIVND (reference sequence). V gave up 5 bases and J gave up 2 bases; unmatched junction bases: 5. The CDR3 is 15 amino acids. CDR3 DNA: TGTGCCAGTAGTCGGACAGGGGGATTCAACTATGGCTACACCTTC. This encodes CASSRTGGFNYGYTF.

V gene TRBV7-3 combines with J gene TRBJ2-1; 9 bases are shared with TRBD1. Germline values: CDR1 SGHTA, CDR2 FQGTGA. Germline trimming cut 5 bases from V and 8 bases from J; bases unmatched to any gene: 13. CDR3 length: 16 residues. The CDR3 nucleotides are TGTGCCAGCAGCCCGACAAAGGACAGGGGTGTCGATGAGCAGTTCTTC. This gives the protein CASSPTKDRGVDEQFF.

This clone was picked up one time. V gene TRBV30 combines with J gene TRBJ1-2; 7 nucleotides match TRBD1. Germline V gene lookup returns CDR1 GTSNPN and CDR2 SVGIG (reference sequence). This CDR3 comprises 13 residues. V dropped 2 bases and J dropped 8; count of bases not matched to a gene: 8. CDR3 coding DNA: TGTGCCTGGAGTATCGACAGGGTAGGCGGCTACACCTTC. It codes for CAWSIDRVGGYTF.

The chain links TRBV5-1 to TRBJ1-1, with TRBD1 identical over 8 bases. Germline assignment: CDR1 SGHRS and CDR2 YFSETQ. The CDR3 is made up of 14 amino acids. V was pared by 5 bases and J by 1 base, with 4 bases of the junction left unmatched. This chain's CDR3 is CASRVDRANTEAFF. The CDR3 DNA sequence: TGCGCCAGCAGGGTGGACAGGGCGAACACTGAAGCTTTCTTT.

V gene TRBV18 combines with J gene TRBJ2-2; 7 nucleotides line up with TRBD1. This CDR3 has 13 amino acids. V lost 3 bases to trimming and J lost 9 bases; unmatched junction nucleotides: 4. Germline-derived CDR1 and CDR2 are KGHSH and LQKENI. The CDR3 sequence is CASSPTGSRELFF. Written as DNA, the CDR3 is TGTGCCAGCTCACCGACAGGGTCCCGGGAGCTGTTTTTT.

The chain is built from TRBV29-1 and TRBJ2-1; 10 bases line up with TRBD2. Germline V gene sequence: CDR1 SQVTM, CDR2 ANQGSEA. The CDR3 is made up of 19 amino acids. After removal of 4 bases from V and 5 bases from J, the junction contained 20 bases not matched to a gene. DNA for the CDR3: TGCAGCGTTGTGGGGGGTTTTGGCAGCGGGAGGGTTCTCAACAATGAGCAGTTCTTC. Translated, it gives CSVVGGFGSGRVLNNEQFF.

About this clone itself: At the DNA level, this CDR3 is encoded by other sequences in the same sample as well. The rearrangement links TRBV11-3 to TRBJ1-5; 9 bases match TRBD1. CDR1 SGHNT and CDR2 YENEEA come from the germline V gene. The V gene end was trimmed by 6 bases and the J gene end by 1 base; junction bases not matched to a gene: 10. This CDR3 contains 17 residues. The CDR3 is CASSLKYRGQSNQPQHF. The CDR3 DNA reads TGTGCCAGCAGTTTAAAATACAGGGGGCAAAGCAATCAGCCCCAGCATTTT. The whole variable domain, filled in from reference TRBV11-3 and TRBJ1-5, reads EAGVVQSPRYKIIEKKQPVAFWCNPISGHNTLYWYLQNLGQGPELLIRYENEEAVDDSQLPKDRFSAERLKGVDSTLKIQPAELGDSAVYLCASSLKYRGQSNQPQHFGDGTRLSIL.

This sequence joins TRBV18 and TRBJ2-5, with a possible D match to TRBD1 (6 bases). The germline V gene has CDR1 KGHSH and CDR2 LQKENI. The CDR3 consists of 15 residues. V was trimmed by 3 bases and J by 2 bases, leaving 13 bases between them. The CDR3 DNA is TGTGCCAGCTCACCTCTGGGACAACTTCAAGAGACCCAGTACTTC. Translation gives CASSPLGQLQETQYF.